This TCR beta chain emerged from a study of cytotoxic CD8 clonotypes in ibrutinib-treated CLL. Study-wide findings and caveats: Clonality increased at ibrutinib response, then returned toward baseline at progression.

The CDR3 totals 15 residues. Deletions cut 1 base from V and 13 bases from J, with 18 bases between. Germline lookup yields CDR1 SGHDT and CDR2 YYEEEE. This table comes from immunoSEQ multiplex PCR, and its TCRdb copy is limited to in-frame clones, with some not included. The sample lists tens of thousands of clones, roughly 50% occurring once. With respect to this clone: Antigen: not known.

The rearrangement links TRBV5-6 to TRBJ1-6; D is unclear. Source: PBMCs, taken after 24 months of ibrutinib treatment. This clonotype originated in a human donor with chronic lymphocytic leukemia. The CDR3 is CASSLRNSPPSPLHF. The DNA of the CDR3 is TGTGCCAGCAGCTTGCGCAACTCTCCGCCATCCCCCCTCCACTTT. Full variable domain (rest looked up from reference TRBV5-6 and TRBJ1-6): DAGVTQSPTHLIKTRGQQVTLRCSPKSGHDTVSWYQQALGQGPQFIFQYYEEEERQRGNFPDRFSGHQFPNYSSELNVNALLLGDSALYLCASSLRNSPPSPLHFGNGTRLTVT.